This is a list of T cell receptor beta chains from one sample in a study of T-cell reconstitution after alpha-beta-depleted transplantation in children. TCRdb independently ran MiXCR on the PCR reads; one entry per CDR3 protein. The top ten hold around 14% of the sample, which has about 170,000 distinct CDR3 sequences, over 8.5% seen once. Here the sequenced sample was PBMCs, taken before TCRalphabeta/CD19-depleted stem cell transplant. Source of these receptors: a boy aged 2-15 years with acute myeloid leukemia, due to receive a stem cell transplant. Each CDR3 is given with its conserved first and last residue. A D gene is named only where the DNA matches it firmly. Size values are once, few and many counts, or a class for expanded clones, and some rows have none.

v_gene	abundance	d_gene	j_gene	CDR3nt	CDR3aa
TRBV6-1	many	TRBD1	TRBJ2-7	TGTGCCAGCAGTGACCCGGGACAGGGATCCTACGAGCAGTACTTC	CASSDPGQGSYEQYF
TRBV20-1	many	NA	TRBJ1-6	TGCAGTATCGGCAGGGCCAGGGACCGCTTGGATTCACCCCTCCACTTT	CSIGRARDRLDSPLHF
TRBV12-3/TRBV12-4	many	NA	TRBJ2-3	TGTGCCAGCAGTCCTCGGGACTCCTCCACAGATACGCAGTATTTT	CASSPRDSSTDTQYF
TRBV12-3/TRBV12-4	many	NA	TRBJ2-3	TGTGCCAGCAGTTTCTCGGGGGGCGTGGGAGATACGCAGTATTTT	CASSFSGGVGDTQYF
TRBV5-1	many	NA	TRBJ2-1	TGCGCCAGCAGCCCCGGGACCGACTCCTACAATGAGCAGTTCTTC	CASSPGTDSYNEQFF
TRBV11-1	many	NA	TRBJ1-1	TGTGCCAGCAGCCTCAGTTCGGTCAGGGGCCCCAGAATGAACACTGAAGCTTTCTTT	CASSLSSVRGPRMNTEAFF
TRBV19	NA	NA	TRBJ2-1	TGTGCCAGTAGTATACGCTCTTTCAATGAGCAGTTCTTC	CASSIRSFNEQFF
TRBV29-1	many	TRBD2	TRBJ2-1	TGCAGCGGGACTAGCGGGAGAATTCGCTATGAGCAGTTCTTC	CSGTSGRIRYEQFF
TRBV6-5	few	TRBD2	TRBJ2-7	TGTGCCAGCCAATACGGTGGGCTAGCGGGATTGGGGAGCTCCTACGAGCAGTACTTC	CASQYGGLAGLGSSYEQYF
TRBV20-1	many	NA	TRBJ2-1	TGCAGTGCTAGGGGGCGGGATCATGAGCAGTTCTTC	CSARGRDHEQFF